A selection of T cell receptor beta chains follows, all from one sample in a study of T cell changes during pregnancy in multiple sclerosis. Sequencing was performed with immunoSEQ multiplex PCR; in TCRdb, only in-frame clones are kept and a portion is missing. The sample holds roughly 75,000 clones, over 80% seen once. Specimen: peripheral blood, collected in the third trimester of pregnancy. Receptor source: a female donor in good health, enrolled as a control in a pregnancy study. Both conserved end residues are trimmed from each CDR3.

v_gene	len	j_gene	CDR3aa
TRBV11-1	11	TRBJ1-4	ASSSVANEKLF
TRBV7-2	14	TRBJ2-3	ASSLRPPGSTDTQY
TRBV7-9	15	TRBJ1-1	ASSLKGAKESDTEAF
TRBV18	14	TRBJ2-3	ASLPTDKEGTDTQY
TRBV5-8	12	TRBJ2-7	ASSLEDRVDEQY
TRBV28	12	TRBJ1-4	ASRIKGGNEKLF
TRBV9	14	TRBJ2-5	ASSVGGVAGAETQY
TRBV10-3	14	TRBJ2-7	AISGAGREGSYEQY
TRBV4-3	14	TRBJ2-7	ASSQDHASGKVEQY
TRBV6-1	11	TRBJ1-2	ASSERGQYGYT
TRBV27	12	TRBJ1-6	ASRQGARNSPLH
TRBV7-9	14	TRBJ2-7	ASSLPRMDSSYEQY
TRBV5-1	15	TRBJ2-2	ASSLGLAGVNTGELF
TRBV11-3	11	TRBJ2-2	ASSRGNTGELF
TRBV4-3	12	TRBJ1-1	ASSHQGHSTEAF
TRBV11-1	10	TRBJ2-7	ASSPRGDRRY
TRBV19	10	TRBJ2-7	ASSMDSYEQY
TRBV2	10	TRBJ1-1	ASRGTFIGAF
TRBV28	12	TRBJ1-2	ASSGSWDSEGYT
TRBV5-1	14	TRBJ1-3	ASSLGQVSSGNTIY
TRBV19	10	TRBJ2-7	ATRTEANEQY
TRBV5-4	13	TRBJ1-5	ASSFGGGDNQPQH
TRBV13	14	TRBJ1-6	ASSPRDRGRESPLH
TRBV7-8	14	TRBJ2-3	ASDPAGGRAGDTQY
TRBV5-6	15	TRBJ1-1	ASSLWWSSGLNTEAF
TRBV7-6	15	TRBJ2-2	ASTKASGKSDTGELF
TRBV5-1	11	TRBJ1-1	ASSAHRVTEAF
TRBV18	12	TRBJ1-3	ASSPGLGRNTIY
TRBV6-5	13	TRBJ2-7	ASSYSLAGGNEQY
TRBV7-2	14	TRBJ2-5	ASSLGFGGPQETQY
TRBV6-6	14	TRBJ1-2	ASSPAFTGGAGGYT
TRBV9	10	TRBJ1-2	ASSAWAQGYT
TRBV28	13	TRBJ2-1	ASSSTGGSLNEQF
TRBV2	12	TRBJ2-7	ASRYRGIGNEQY
TRBV11-3	14	TRBJ2-5	ASSLVARQRQETQY
TRBV18	16	TRBJ2-7	ASSPSVSGPAMEGEQY
TRBV7-2	10	TRBJ2-1	ASSIDNNEQF
TRBV2	14	TRBJ2-1	ASSPTRLAGVGEQF
TRBV4-3	16	TRBJ2-5	ASSQERAGGPRRETQY
TRBV19	13	TRBJ2-1	ASSPRDLRSNEQF